The 13 T cell receptor beta chains reported below all come from one sample, sequenced in a study of sequential checkpoint blockade in melanoma. Profiled with immunoSEQ multiplex PCR; TCRdb holds only in-frame clones, not every one. The table includes around 30,000 clones, roughly 84% detected once. Treatment: randomized to nivolumab then ipilimumab (arm A) or the reverse (arm B). Sequences were derived from CD8+ T cells sorted from blood (inferred from file names), sampled from a patient given nivolumab and ipilimumab in sequence. These receptors came from a human donor with melanoma.

V is TRBV11-2 and J is TRBJ2-1; D unresolved. Looked up from germline, CDR1 is SGHAT and CDR2 is FQNNGV. CDR3 size: 15 residues. Trimming left V 2 bases short and J 10 bases short, with 18 bases between. The CDR3 region has the DNA TGTGCCAGCAGCTTAACACGTATTTCAGTCGGGGAGCAGTTCTTC. Translating it yields CASSLTRISVGEQFF. The entire variable domain, with the rest obtained from reference TRBV11-2 and TRBJ2-1, is as follows: EAGVAQSPRYKIIEKRQSVAFWCNPISGHATLYWYQQILGQGPKLLIQFQNNGVVDDSQLPKDRFSAERLKGVDSTLKIQPAKLEDSAVYLCASSLTRISVGEQFFGPGTRLTVL.

The gene calls are TRBV7-2 and TRBJ2-7, with 10 bases aligning to TRBD2. The ends lost 0 bases at V and 0 bases at J; junction bases unmatched: 17. CDR3 length: 21 amino acids. Per germline, CDR1 SGHTA and CDR2 FQGNSA. CDR3 sequence (DNA): TGTGCCAGCAGCTTAGCCCCGTTACCGGTTAGCGGGGGGCAACTCTCCTACGAGCAGTACTTC. Translated: CASSLAPLPVSGGQLSYEQYF.

The chain joins TRBV28 to TRBJ1-2; TRBD1 aligns across 7 bases. Germline V lookup: CDR1 MDHEN, CDR2 SYDVKM. The CDR3 contains 16 residues. Trimming at V came to 9 bases and at J to 4 bases, leaving 17 bases not matched to a gene. In nucleotides, the CDR3 is TGTGCCAGTAACCCCCTCGACAGGGTTAGAGGCTATGGCTACACCTTC. Protein: CASNPLDRVRGYGYTF.

The chain carries TRBV14 and TRBJ2-1; TRBD1 is a possible D gene (5 bases). The V and J ends lost 4 bases and 8 bases respectively, with 30 bases between them. The V gene's germline CDR1 is SGHDN and CDR2 FVKESK. There are 19 residues in the CDR3. The CDR3 is CASSPSFPVGAIHPDEQFF. The CDR3 bases are TGTGCCAGCAGCCCTTCGTTTCCAGTAGGGGCCATTCACCCCGATGAGCAGTTCTTC.

This rearrangement joins TRBV7-8 to TRBJ2-3, with D tentatively TRBD2 (5 bases). The CDR3 totals 16 residues. With 0 bases removed from V and 0 bases from J, the gap between germline ends came to 10 bases. Germline lookup yields CDR1 SGHVS and CDR2 FQNEAQ. CDR3 in DNA: TGTGCCAGCAGCTTAGCCGCAGGCGGGAGCACAGATACGCAGTATTTT. Translation gives CASSLAAGGSTDTQYF. The full variable domain, in which reference TRBV7-8 and TRBJ2-3 provide the parts outside the CDR3, is GAGVSQSPRYKVAKRGQDVALRCDPISGHVSLFWYQQALGQGPEFLTYFQNEAQLDKSGLPSDRFFAERPEGSVSTLKIQRTQQEDSAVYLCASSLAAGGSTDTQYFGPGTRLTVL.

This sequence joins TRBV7-2 and TRBJ2-2, with 14 bases identical to TRBD2. Trimming removed 4 bases from V and 6 bases from J; junction bases left unmatched: 10. Per germline, CDR1 SGHTA and CDR2 FQGNSA. The CDR3 extends over 18 amino acids. The CDR3 coding sequence is TGTGCCAGCAGCTACACCGGGACTAGCGGGGGCAGGTCCGGGGAGCTGTTTTTT. Amino acids: CASSYTGTSGGRSGELFF.

V gene TRBV27 combines with J gene TRBJ2-1; the match to TRBD2 covers 12 bases. This CDR3 has 15 residues. Germline assignment: CDR1 MNHEY and CDR2 SMNVEV (reference sequence). V dropped 3 bases and J dropped 14; count of bases not matched to a gene: 11. For the CDR3, the DNA is TGTGCCAGCAGTTTTTCTTCCGGACTAGCGGGATTGGAGTTCTTC. This sequence encodes CASSFSSGLAGLEFF.

The chain couples TRBV7-2 to TRBJ2-1, with TRBD2 identical over 7 bases. The CDR3 totals 14 residues. The trim removed 5 bases at V and 9 bases at J, leaving 10 bases unmatched. Germline CDR1 reads SGHTA; CDR2 reads FQGNSA. The CDR3 DNA sequence: TGTGCCAGCAGCCCCGGCCGGGGGGACGGTGAGCAGTTCTTC. This translates into CASSPGRGDGEQFF.

This clone was counted a few times. The chain has TRBV5-1 and TRBJ2-3, with a weak D call TRBD2 (6 bases). Germline V CDR1 and CDR2: SGHRS, YFSETQ. The germline V and J ends were trimmed by 4 bases and 3 bases, with 15 bases remaining between them. There are 15 residues in the CDR3. CDR3: CASSPLDGRTDTQYF. The CDR3 DNA follows: TGCGCCAGCAGCCCCCTCGACGGGAGAACAGATACGCAGTATTTT.

The V and J genes are TRBV19 and TRBJ2-7; D is undetermined. Deletions cut 0 bases from V and 2 bases from J, with 5 bases between. CDR3 length equals 13 residues. In germline, CDR1 is LNHDA, CDR2 SQIVND (reference sequence). The CDR3 bases are TGTGCCAGTAGTATAGAGCCAGCCTACGAGCAGTACTTC. This gives the protein CASSIEPAYEQYF.

The rearrangement links TRBV28 to TRBJ2-1; the D gene is possibly TRBD1 (5 bases). This CDR3 is built from 16 residues. CDR1 and CDR2 from the germline V gene are MDHEN and SYDVKM. Trimming left V 3 bases short and J 6 bases short, with 18 bases between. For the CDR3, the DNA is TGTGCCAGCAGTTTTCTTGTTGCAGGGTCGGGCAATGAGCAGTTCTTC. Residues: CASSFLVAGSGNEQFF.

The rearrangement links TRBV19 to TRBJ2-7; 9 bases map to TRBD1. V gave up 5 bases and J gave up 4 bases; unmatched junction bases: 15. Germline CDR1 and CDR2: LNHDA and SQIVND (reference sequence). The CDR3 runs 17 residues. CDR3 DNA sequence: TGTGCCAGTAGTCGGGGGATTCCGGGACAGGGTATTTACGAGCAGTACTTC. This encodes CASSRGIPGQGIYEQYF.

The chain carries TRBV28 and TRBJ1-5; a weak D match, TRBD1 (5 bases). Germline lookup yields CDR1 MDHEN and CDR2 SYDVKM. V gave up 5 bases and J gave up 5 bases, with 13 bases separating them. The CDR3 has 14 amino acids. The CDR3, as DNA: TGTGCCAGCAGTCATACAGGTTTGGATCAGCCCCAGCATTTT. This codes for CASSHTGLDQPQHF.